Sequencing of this T cell receptor beta chain was carried out in a study of graft-versus-host responses after intestinal transplantation. Background on the study: Each patient got anti-thymocyte globulin induction, then tacrolimus and steroids for around three years.

The germline CDR1 and CDR2 sequences are MGHRA and YSYEKL. J lost 2 bases, V lost 1 base, and 6 bases had no gene match. CDR3 length: 16 residues. Regarding the study as a whole: HvG clone declines early post-transplant were associated with peak circulating GvH levels. There were GvH clones found in recipient marrow, and some of them appeared first in ileum or blood.

In the case of this clone: Its antigen is unknown.

The protocol was immunoSEQ multiplex PCR, while the TCRdb copy is restricted to in-frame clones and leaves out a portion. The repertoire holds 90,000 to 150,000 clones, with just under 95% as singletons. The source material was unstimulated CD4+ T cells sorted from spleen or lymph node cells, sampled before intestinal transplant. This rearrangement joins TRBV4-1 to TRBJ2-5, with 8 bases matching TRBD1. This clonotype originated in a human donor who received an intestinal transplant. CDR3 in amino acids: CASSQAWTGPQETQYF. The CDR3 nucleotides read TGCGCCAGCAGCCAAGCGTGGACAGGGCCTCAAGAGACCCAGTACTTC.